Given below is one T cell receptor beta chain in context. The CDR3 totals 16 residues. Per the germline V gene, CDR1 is MNHNY and CDR2 is SVGAGI (reference sequence). The ends were cut back, 1 base at V and 1 base at J, with 11 bases in the middle. The table came from immunoSEQ multiplex PCR; TCRdb's copy has only in-frame clones and leaves some out. In the table there are 130,000 to 150,000 clones, more than 70% of which are singletons. These data originate in a study of T cell responses to AZD1222 COVID-19 vaccine. This material consisted of peripheral blood, taken on day 0 of AZD1222 vaccination. The rearrangement uses TRBV6-6 and TRBJ1-5, with D perhaps matching TRBD1 (6 bases). The TCR originated in an adult in good health. The CDR3 coding sequence is TGTGCCAGCAGTTACTATGGGGGCGGGAGCAATCAGCCCCAGCATTTT. Encoded protein: CASSYYGGGSNQPQHF.